The rows below give T cell receptor beta chains drawn from one sample of a study of blood T cell repertoires in COVID-19. The method was immunoSEQ multiplex PCR; TCRdb's version includes in-frame clones alone and lacks a portion of them. Seen here are approximately 20,000 clones, roughly four fifths observed once, and the top ten hold around 5.6%. Sequenced input: peripheral blood. The receptors here all came from a human donor in a cohort sampled during active COVID-19. Each CDR3 is given with its conserved first and last residue. The D gene is left open where the match is weak. Size is stated for part of the rows, as once, few or many counts, or as a class when the clone is expanded.

TRBJ1-1	TRBV4-1	NA	NA	TGCGCCAGCAGCCAAGAAGGGGGTGAAGCTTTCTTT	CASSQEGGEAFF
TRBJ2-5	TRBV28	NA	NA	TGTGCCAGCACCAGGCTCTTACCCCAAGAGACCCAGTACTTC	CASTRLLPQETQYF
TRBJ2-7	TRBV11-1	NA	NA	TGTGCCAGCAGCTTAGCGTCCGGGAGCTACGAGCAGTACTTC	CASSLASGSYEQYF
TRBJ2-7	TRBV19	NA	NA	TGTGCCACCCGCGGCGGTGGGTACGAGCAGTACTTC	CATRGGGYEQYF
TRBJ2-7	TRBV2	NA	NA	TGTGCCAGCAGAACCCTAGGGAGCTCCTACGAGCAGTACTTC	CASRTLGSSYEQYF
TRBJ1-1	TRBV5-1	NA	NA	TGCGCCAGCAGCTTGGATCTGGGCGCGGGGGACACTGAAGCTTTCTTT	CASSLDLGAGDTEAFF
TRBJ2-7	TRBV21-1	NA	NA	TGTGCCATCCGGGGTGTGGCCTACGAGCAGTACTTC	CAIRGVAYEQYF
TRBJ2-5	TRBV24-1	few	TRBD2	TGTGCCACCAGTGATGGCGGCAGGGGACTAGGGGAGACCCAGTACTTC	CATSDGGRGLGETQYF
TRBJ1-6	TRBV2	NA	TRBD1	TGTGCCAGCAGTGGTACAGGGGTATACAATTCACCCCTCCACTTT	CASSGTGVYNSPLHF
TRBJ2-3	TRBV11-2	few	NA	TGTGCCAGCAGCTTTTCGGGAGGGGGCGATACGCAGTATTTT	CASSFSGGGDTQYF